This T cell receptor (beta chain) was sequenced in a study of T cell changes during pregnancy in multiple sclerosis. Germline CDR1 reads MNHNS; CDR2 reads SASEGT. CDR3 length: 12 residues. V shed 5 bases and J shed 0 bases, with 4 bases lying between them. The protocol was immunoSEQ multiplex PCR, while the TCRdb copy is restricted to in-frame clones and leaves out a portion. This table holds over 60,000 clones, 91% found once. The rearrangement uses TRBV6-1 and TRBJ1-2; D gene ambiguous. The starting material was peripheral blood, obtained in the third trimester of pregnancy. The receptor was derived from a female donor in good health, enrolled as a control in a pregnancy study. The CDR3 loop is CASSTANYGYTF. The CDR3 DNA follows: TGTGCCAGCAGTACAGCTAACTATGGCTACACCTTC.